This TCR beta chain was retrieved from a study of blood T cell repertoires in COVID-19. The CDR3 extends over 15 amino acids. The germline V gene encodes CDR1 MRHNA and CDR2 SNTAGT. The V end lost 4 bases, the J end lost 1 base, and 12 bases lay between the germline ends. In the authors' methods: Quantification of nucleated cells was approximated via reference gene primer amplification. The repertoire was sequenced with immunoSEQ multiplex PCR; TCRdb's copy has only in-frame clones and lacks some. For V, J and clone size, that table is used; D and trimming come from the DNA. The sample yields about 240,000 clones, roughly 80% seen once.

The source of this sequence is a woman aged 80 or over with acute or convalescent COVID-19. The chain combines TRBV6-4 with TRBJ2-3, with a possible D match to TRBD2 (6 bases). What was sequenced was peripheral blood. In nucleotides, the CDR3 is TGTGCCAGCAGTGCTTCCTCGGGGGGCACAGATACGCAGTATTTT. It codes for CASSASSGGTDTQYF.